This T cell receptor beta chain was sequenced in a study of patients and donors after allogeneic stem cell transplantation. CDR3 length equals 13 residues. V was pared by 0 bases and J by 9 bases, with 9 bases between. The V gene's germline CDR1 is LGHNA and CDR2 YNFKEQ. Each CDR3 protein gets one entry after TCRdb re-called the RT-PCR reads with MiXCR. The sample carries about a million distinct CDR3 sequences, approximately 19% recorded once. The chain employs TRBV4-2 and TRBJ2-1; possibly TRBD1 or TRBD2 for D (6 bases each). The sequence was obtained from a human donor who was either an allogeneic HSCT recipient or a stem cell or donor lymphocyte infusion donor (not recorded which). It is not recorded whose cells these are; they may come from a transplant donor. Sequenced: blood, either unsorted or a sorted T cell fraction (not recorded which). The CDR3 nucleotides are TGTGCCAGCAGCCAAGATAAGGGGGGTGAGCAGTTCTTC. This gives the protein CASSQDKGGEQFF.